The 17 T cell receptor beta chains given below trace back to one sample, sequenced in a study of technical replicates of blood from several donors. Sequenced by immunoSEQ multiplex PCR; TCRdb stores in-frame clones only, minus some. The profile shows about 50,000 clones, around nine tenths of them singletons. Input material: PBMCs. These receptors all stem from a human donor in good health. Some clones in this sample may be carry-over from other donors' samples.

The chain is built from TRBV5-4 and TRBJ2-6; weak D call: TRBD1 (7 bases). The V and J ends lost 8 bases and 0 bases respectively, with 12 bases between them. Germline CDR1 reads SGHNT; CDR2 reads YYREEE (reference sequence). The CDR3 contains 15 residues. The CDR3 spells CASSQGGSGANVLTF. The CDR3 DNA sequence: TGTGCCAGTTCCCAGGGGGGCTCTGGGGCCAACGTCCTGACTTTC.

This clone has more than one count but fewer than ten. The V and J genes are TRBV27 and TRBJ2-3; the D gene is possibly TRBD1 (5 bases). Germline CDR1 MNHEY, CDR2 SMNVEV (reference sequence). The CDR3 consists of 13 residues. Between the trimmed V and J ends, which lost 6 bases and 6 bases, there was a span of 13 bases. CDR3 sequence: CASRWQGTDTQYF. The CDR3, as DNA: TGTGCCAGCAGGTGGCAGGGAACCGATACGCAGTATTTT.

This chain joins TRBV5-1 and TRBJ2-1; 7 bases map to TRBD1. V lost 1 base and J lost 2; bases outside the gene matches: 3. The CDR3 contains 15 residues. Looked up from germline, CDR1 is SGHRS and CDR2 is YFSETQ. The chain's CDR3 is CASSLHTGAYNEQFF. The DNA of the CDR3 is TGCGCCAGCAGCTTGCATACAGGGGCCTACAATGAGCAGTTCTTC.

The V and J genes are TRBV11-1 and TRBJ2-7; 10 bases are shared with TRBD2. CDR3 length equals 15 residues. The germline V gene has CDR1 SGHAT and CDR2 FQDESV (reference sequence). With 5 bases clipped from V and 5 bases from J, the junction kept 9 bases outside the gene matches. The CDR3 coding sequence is TGTGCCAGCAGCCTGCGGACTAGCGGATACAACGAGCAGTACTTC. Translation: CASSLRTSGYNEQYF.

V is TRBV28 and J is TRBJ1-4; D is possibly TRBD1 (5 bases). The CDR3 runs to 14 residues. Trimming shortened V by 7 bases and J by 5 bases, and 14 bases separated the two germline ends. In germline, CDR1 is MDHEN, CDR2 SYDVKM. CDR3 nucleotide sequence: TGTGCCAGCAATTCTCGGGGGGGGAATGAAAAACTGTTTTTT. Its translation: CASNSRGGNEKLFF.

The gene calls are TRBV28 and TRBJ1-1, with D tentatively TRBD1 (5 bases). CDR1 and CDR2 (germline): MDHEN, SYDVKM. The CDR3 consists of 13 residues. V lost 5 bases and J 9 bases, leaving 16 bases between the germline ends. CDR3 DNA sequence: TGTGCCAGCAGTGGGGGGGGTCCCTTTAAAGCTTTCTTT. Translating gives CASSGGGPFKAFF.

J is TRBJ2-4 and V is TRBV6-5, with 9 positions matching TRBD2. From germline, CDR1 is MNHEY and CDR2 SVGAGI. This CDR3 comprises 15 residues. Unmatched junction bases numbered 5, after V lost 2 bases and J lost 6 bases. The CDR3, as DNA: TGTGCCAGCAGTTACGCGGGAGGGCCTGGAAACATTCAGTACTTC. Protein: CASSYAGGPGNIQYF.

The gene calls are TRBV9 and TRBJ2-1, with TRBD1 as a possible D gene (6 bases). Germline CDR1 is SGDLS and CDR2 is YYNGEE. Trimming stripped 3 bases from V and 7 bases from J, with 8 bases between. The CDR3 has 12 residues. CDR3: CASSGGTNEQFF. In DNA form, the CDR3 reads TGTGCCAGCAGCGGGGGGACAAATGAGCAGTTCTTC.

CDR3 residues: CASSLDGRGTEAFF. DNA of the CDR3: TGTGCCAGCAGCTTAGACGGCAGGGGGACTGAAGCTTTCTTT. The chain has TRBV7-8 and TRBJ1-1; 7 bases are shared with TRBD1. Trimming at V came to 1 base and at J to 5 bases, leaving 4 bases not matched to a gene. Germline V lookup: CDR1 SGHVS, CDR2 FQNEAQ. The CDR3 consists of 14 residues.

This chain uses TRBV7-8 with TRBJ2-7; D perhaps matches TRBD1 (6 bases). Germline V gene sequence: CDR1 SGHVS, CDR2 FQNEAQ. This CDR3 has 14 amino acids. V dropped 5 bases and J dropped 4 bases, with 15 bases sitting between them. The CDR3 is CASSHLGQFYEQYF. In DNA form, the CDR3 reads TGTGCCAGCAGCCACCTAGGACAGTTTTACGAGCAGTACTTC.

DNA of the CDR3: TGCGCCAGCAGTCTTGGGCGGGGGGCGCAAGAGACCCAGTACTTC. It encodes CASSLGRGAQETQYF. The V gene is TRBV4-3, the J gene TRBJ2-5, with 8 bases matching TRBD2. Germline V CDR1 and CDR2: LGHNA, YSLEER. The trim removed 6 bases at V and 2 bases at J, leaving 8 bases unmatched. This CDR3 is built from 15 residues.

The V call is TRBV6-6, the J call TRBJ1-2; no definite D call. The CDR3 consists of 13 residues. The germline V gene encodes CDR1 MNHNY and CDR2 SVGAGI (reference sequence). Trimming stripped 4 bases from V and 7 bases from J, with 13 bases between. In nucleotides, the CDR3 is TGTGCCAGCAGTTCCGGACGGGGAGGTGGCTACACCTTC. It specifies CASSSGRGGGYTF.

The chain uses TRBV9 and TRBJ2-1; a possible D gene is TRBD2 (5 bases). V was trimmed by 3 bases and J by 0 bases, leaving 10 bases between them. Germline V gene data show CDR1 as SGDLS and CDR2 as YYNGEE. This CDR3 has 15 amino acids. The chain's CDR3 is CASSATRSSYNEQFF. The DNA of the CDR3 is TGTGCCAGCAGCGCCACTAGGAGCTCCTACAATGAGCAGTTCTTC.

DNA for the CDR3: TGTGCCTGGAGTGTGACTGCATTCAATCAGCCCCAGCATTTT. Its protein product is CAWSVTAFNQPQHF. The rearrangement joins TRBV30 to TRBJ1-5, with unresolved D. V was trimmed by 0 bases and J by 3 bases, leaving 9 bases between them. The CDR3 is made up of 14 amino acids. Germline V gene sequence: CDR1 GTSNPN, CDR2 SVGIG (reference sequence). The complete variable domain, with remaining parts taken from reference TRBV30 and TRBJ1-5, reads SQTIHQWPATLVQPVGSPLSLECTVEGTSNPNLYWYRQAAGRGLQLLFYSVGIGQISSEVPQNLSASRPQDRQFILSSKKLLLSDSGFYLCAWSVTAFNQPQHFGDGTRLSIL.

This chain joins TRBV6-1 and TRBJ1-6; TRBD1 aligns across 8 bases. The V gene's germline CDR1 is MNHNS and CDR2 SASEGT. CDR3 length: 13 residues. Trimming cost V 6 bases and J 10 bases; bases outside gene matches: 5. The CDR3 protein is CASSGTGKSPLHF. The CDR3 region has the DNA TGTGCCAGCAGCGGGACAGGAAAATCACCCCTCCACTTT.

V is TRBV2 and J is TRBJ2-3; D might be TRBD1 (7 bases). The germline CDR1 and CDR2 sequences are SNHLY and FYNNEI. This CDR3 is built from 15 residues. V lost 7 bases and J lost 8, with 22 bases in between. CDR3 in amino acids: CASNLQGPGVGTQYF. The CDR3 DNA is TGTGCCAGCAACCTACAGGGGCCGGGGGTGGGTACGCAGTATTTT.

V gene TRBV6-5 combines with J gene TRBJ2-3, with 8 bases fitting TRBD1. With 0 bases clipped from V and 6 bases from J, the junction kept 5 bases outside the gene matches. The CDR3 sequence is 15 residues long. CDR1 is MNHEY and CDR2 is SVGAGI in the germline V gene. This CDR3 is CASSYSGRGPDTQYF. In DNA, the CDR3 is TGTGCCAGCAGTTACTCAGGCAGGGGGCCGGATACGCAGTATTTT.